This entry lists 32 T cell receptor beta chains sequenced from one sample in a study of cytomegalovirus exposure and HLA in healthy donors. Profiled with immunoSEQ multiplex PCR; TCRdb holds only in-frame clones, not every one. The repertoire holds about 120,000 clones, with roughly 90% as singletons. The sample was PBMCs. Every receptor here comes from a woman aged 18-30 years in good health and CMV-seronegative.

The CDR3 DNA is TGTGCCAGCAGCAGGACAGGCTATGGCTACACCTTC. Amino acids: CASSRTGYGYTF. The chain joins TRBV21-1 to TRBJ1-2; the table's D call TRBD1 went unverified against the DNA. TRBV21-1 is recorded as a pseudogene. The CDR3 totals 12 residues.

This chain links TRBV7-2 with TRBJ1-1; maybe TRBD1 (6 bases). Trimming cost V 6 bases and J 0 bases, with 17 bases left between them. This CDR3 spans 16 amino acids. Germline loops: CDR1 SGHTA, CDR2 FQGNSA. The CDR3 protein is CASSSQGLGMNTEAFF. CDR3 nucleotide sequence: TGTGCCAGCAGTTCCCAGGGGCTTGGTATGAACACTGAAGCTTTCTTT.

The V call is TRBV2, the J call TRBJ2-1; tentative D call: TRBD2 (6 bases). CDR1 SNHLY and CDR2 FYNNEI come from the germline V gene. With 4 bases removed from V and 1 base from J, the gap between germline ends came to 8 bases. The CDR3 has 14 amino acids. CDR3 in amino acids: CASSVSGSYNEQFF. In nucleotides, the CDR3 is TGTGCCAGCAGTGTTAGCGGTTCCTACAATGAGCAGTTCTTC.

This chain joins TRBV15 and TRBJ2-1; possible D gene TRBD2, 6 bases. CDR1 and CDR2 from the germline V gene are LNHNV and YYDKDF (reference sequence). The CDR3 has 16 residues. Trimming removed 1 base from V and 5 bases from J, with 15 bases in between. The CDR3 coding sequence is TGTGCCACCAGCAGAGTAGGCACTAGCTTCGACAATGAGCAGTTCTTC. Amino acid sequence: CATSRVGTSFDNEQFF.

With respect to this clone: Other DNA variants within this sample encode the same CDR3. The CDR3 sequence is CARGGPGGNYGYTF. CDR3 in DNA: TGTGCACGCGGGGGGCCGGGGGGAAACTATGGCTACACCTTC. J is TRBJ1-2 and V is TRBV30, with TRBD1 as a possible D gene (6 bases). This CDR3 is 14 amino acids long. Per germline, CDR1 GTSNPN and CDR2 SVGIG (reference sequence).

The rearrangement joins TRBV4-3 to TRBJ1-2; TRBD1 agrees at 8 bases. V lost 0 bases to trimming and J lost 8 bases; unmatched junction nucleotides: 2. The germline CDR1 and CDR2 sequences are LGHNA and YSLEER. This CDR3 has 13 amino acids. CDR3 nucleotides: TGCGCCAGCAGCCAAGATGACAGGGGAGGCTACACCTTC. Its protein product is CASSQDDRGGYTF.

The gene calls are TRBV30 and TRBJ1-1, with D possibly TRBD1 on 5 matching bases. Germline loops: CDR1 GTSNPN, CDR2 SVGIG (reference sequence). This CDR3 has 13 amino acids. The V end was cut by 2 bases, the J end by 1 base, with 8 bases between. In DNA form, the CDR3 reads TGTGCCTGGAGTAAGGGGAAGAACACTGAAGCTTTCTTT. Its translation is CAWSKGKNTEAFF.

V is TRBV28 and J is TRBJ2-7; TRBD1 matches at 7 bases. CDR1 is MDHEN and CDR2 is SYDVKM in the germline V gene. With V trimmed by 1 base and J by 4 bases, 4 bases remained unmatched. The CDR3 has 14 amino acids. CDR3 nucleotide sequence: TGTGCCAGCAGTTTATTGAGGGGGCAATACGAGCAGTACTTC. Translation gives CASSLLRGQYEQYF.

V and J are TRBV29-1 and TRBJ2-7, with D possibly being TRBD1 (5 bases). Between the trimmed V and J ends, which lost 2 bases and 4 bases, there was a span of 6 bases. Germline V lookup: CDR1 SQVTM, CDR2 ANQGSEA. The CDR3 has 11 residues. The CDR3 nucleotides read TGCAGCGTTGAACAGGGTTACGAGCAGTACTTC. It encodes CSVEQGYEQYF.

This chain connects TRBV5-1 to TRBJ1-4; 9 nucleotides agree with TRBD1. The CDR3 totals 18 residues. Germline CDR1 SGHRS, CDR2 YFSETQ. With V trimmed by 4 bases and J by 8 bases, 18 bases remained unmatched. This CDR3 is CASSPWTGVYEFREKLFF. The CDR3 DNA follows: TGCGCCAGCAGCCCTTGGACAGGGGTTTATGAGTTTAGGGAAAAACTGTTTTTT.

The rearrangement links TRBV5-1 to TRBJ1-6, with D uncertain. The ends were cut back, 2 bases at V and 7 bases at J, with 13 bases in the middle. The CDR3 consists of 15 residues. Per the germline V gene, CDR1 is SGHRS and CDR2 is YFSETQ. The CDR3 loop is CASSLKYSGNSPLHF. CDR3 coding DNA: TGCGCCAGCAGCTTAAAGTACAGCGGCAATTCACCCCTCCACTTT.

The rearrangement links TRBV9 to TRBJ2-7; D not certain. From germline, CDR1 is SGDLS and CDR2 YYNGEE. This CDR3 has 14 residues. V dropped 1 base and J dropped 6 bases, with 14 bases sitting between them. The CDR3, as DNA: TGTGCCAGCAGCGTAAATAGCCCGATGTCCGAGCAGTACTTC. This sequence encodes CASSVNSPMSEQYF.

The CDR3 DNA is TGTGCCAGCAGTTATTCGGTTCTTAGCGGGTGGCCAGGCACCGGGGAGCTGTTTTTT. This codes for CASSYSVLSGWPGTGELFF. The chain carries TRBV6-9 and TRBJ2-2; 7 bases align to TRBD2. V shed 0 bases and J 4 bases; nucleotides not matched to a gene: 14. The CDR3 has 19 amino acids. Germline loops: CDR1 MNHGY, CDR2 SVAAGI.

This rearrangement joins TRBV30 to TRBJ2-1, with TRBD2 matching over 16 bases. This CDR3 is 18 amino acids long. Germline V gene sequence: CDR1 GTSNPN, CDR2 SVGIG (reference sequence). V dropped 2 bases and J dropped 5; count of bases not matched to a gene: 9. CDR3 bases: TGTGCCTGGAGTCCGGGGACTAGCGGGAGGGCCGGGGACAATGAGCAGTTCTTC. Its protein is CAWSPGTSGRAGDNEQFF.

This sequence joins TRBV5-1 and TRBJ2-7, with 8 bases that match TRBD1. V trimming: 5 bases; J trimming: 5 bases; junction bases outside the gene matches: 9. CDR1 SGHRS and CDR2 YFSETQ come from the germline V gene. This CDR3 contains 14 residues. Here the CDR3 reads CASRSGQVLDEQYF. Here the CDR3 DNA reads TGCGCCAGCAGATCGGGACAGGTCCTTGACGAGCAGTACTTC. The full variable domain, with the rest looked up from reference TRBV5-1 and TRBJ2-7, is KAGVTQTPRYLIKTRGQQVTLSCSPISGHRSVSWYQQTPGQGLQFLFEYFSETQRNKGNFPGRFSGRQFSNSRSEMNVSTLELGDSALYLCASRSGQVLDEQYFGPGTRLTVT.

This clone was counted once. The gene calls are TRBV7-9 and TRBJ1-2; 8 bases fit TRBD1. V gave up 5 bases and J gave up 6 bases; unmatched junction bases: 8. The germline V gene has CDR1 SEHNR and CDR2 FQNEAQ (reference sequence). The CDR3 loop spans 14 amino acids. The CDR3: CASSNSQGANGYTF. For the CDR3, the DNA is TGTGCCAGCAGCAACAGTCAGGGGGCAAATGGCTACACCTTC. Combining the CDR3 with reference TRBV7-9 and TRBJ1-2 gives the whole variable domain DTGVSQNPRHKITKRGQNVTFRCDPISEHNRLYWYRQTLGQGPEFLTYFQNEAQLEKSRLLSDRFSAERPKGSFSTLEIQRTEQGDSAMYLCASSNSQGANGYTFGSGTRLTVV.

This chain connects TRBV7-6 to TRBJ1-1; D call uncertain. The CDR3 runs to 15 residues. Germline lookup yields CDR1 SGHVS and CDR2 FNYEAQ. Trimming removed 5 bases from V and 0 bases from J, with 13 bases in between. CDR3 protein: CASSRPTGVNTEAFF. The CDR3, as DNA: TGTGCCAGCAGCCGTCCCACCGGTGTGAACACTGAAGCTTTCTTT.

The chain links TRBV5-4 to TRBJ2-5, with 9 bases lining up with TRBD2. The length of the CDR3 is 15 residues. The ends lost 4 bases at V and 5 bases at J; junction bases unmatched: 9. Germline V gene data show CDR1 as SGHNT and CDR2 as YYREEE (reference sequence). CDR3 in amino acids: CASSTSGSAGETQYF. CDR3 nucleotides: TGTGCCAGCAGCACTAGCGGGTCCGCGGGCGAGACCCAGTACTTC.

This rearrangement joins TRBV10-1 to TRBJ1-3; 10 nucleotides line up with TRBD1. This CDR3 is 17 amino acids long. Germline CDR1 and CDR2: WNHNN and SYGVQD (reference sequence). V shed 4 bases and J 2 bases; nucleotides not matched to a gene: 8. CDR3 nucleotide sequence: TGCGCCAGCAGTGGGGTAAGACAGGGGGCTCCTGGAAACACCATATATTTT. It yields the protein CASSGVRQGAPGNTIYF.

The CDR3 DNA reads as TGCAGCGCCGTGCGAGGGTCAGAGCAGTACTTC. It codes for CSAVRGSEQYF. The V and J genes are TRBV29-1 and TRBJ2-7; tentative D call: TRBD2 (5 bases). This CDR3 is 11 amino acids long. Deletions cut 7 bases from V and 7 bases from J, with 14 bases between. Germline CDR1 and CDR2: SQVTM and ANQGSEA.

V gene TRBV11-2 combines with J gene TRBJ2-3; possible D gene TRBD2, 6 bases. This CDR3 comprises 16 residues. The germline V and J ends were trimmed by 5 bases and 0 bases, with 15 bases remaining between them. CDR1 is SGHAT, CDR2 FQNNGV, per germline. CDR3 sequence: CASSEGGVLSTDTQYF. The DNA for the CDR3 is TGTGCCAGCAGCGAAGGAGGGGTTCTTAGCACAGATACGCAGTATTTT.

The DNA of the CDR3 is TGTGCCAGCAGCCCGGGACTAGAGGGTTACGAGCAGTACTTC. Amino acid sequence: CASSPGLEGYEQYF. The chain uses TRBV16 and TRBJ2-7, with 8 bases matching TRBD2. The CDR3 consists of 14 residues. Losses at the gene ends were 4 bases for V and 4 bases for J; bases not matched to a gene: 6. The germline V gene encodes CDR1 KGHSY and CDR2 FQNENV.

The rearrangement links TRBV9 to TRBJ2-7; tentatively, D is TRBD2 (6 bases). The V end was cut by 4 bases, the J end by 0 bases, with 17 bases between. From germline, CDR1 is SGDLS and CDR2 YYNGEE. The CDR3 has 16 residues. The CDR3 sequence: CASSPTGTPVSYEQYF. The CDR3 DNA reads TGTGCCAGCAGCCCCACCGGGACTCCCGTCTCCTACGAGCAGTACTTC.

The chain couples TRBV6-1 to TRBJ1-6, with 8 bases lining up with TRBD1. The V and J ends lost 3 bases and 3 bases, in that order; junction bases with no gene match: 4. Germline V gives CDR1 MNHNS, CDR2 SASEGT. The CDR3 length is 16 residues. CDR3 in DNA: TGTGCCAGCAGTGACGGACAGGGCGGCTATAATTCACCCCTCCACTTT. Amino acids: CASSDGQGGYNSPLHF.

The chain links TRBV29-1 to TRBJ2-2, with a possible D match to TRBD1 (5 bases). This CDR3 contains 16 residues. V was trimmed by 4 bases and J by 2 bases, leaving 17 bases between them. Germline V gives CDR1 SQVTM, CDR2 ANQGSEA. The CDR3 coding sequence is TGCAGCGTTGCAGAAAGTACGACAGCCAACACCGGGGAGCTGTTTTTT. Its protein product is CSVAESTTANTGELFF.

This clone was seen once. The V gene is TRBV13, the J gene TRBJ2-4; D call uncertain. The CDR3 has 17 amino acids. CDR1 and CDR2 from the germline V gene are PRHDT and FYEKMQ (reference sequence). V was clipped by 1 base and J by 1 base, with 14 bases between them. DNA of the CDR3: TGTGCCAGCAGCTTAGTGGAGCGATCTTCTGCCAAAAACATTCAGTACTTC. Amino acid sequence: CASSLVERSSAKNIQYF.

The table lists this clone with a count of one. The chain employs TRBV4-2 and TRBJ2-1; 12 bases are a match to TRBD2. Per the germline V gene, CDR1 is LGHNA and CDR2 is YNFKEQ. V shed 4 bases and J 3 bases; nucleotides not matched to a gene: 7. This CDR3 has 17 residues. As DNA, the CDR3 is TGTGCCAGCAGCCGAACTAGCGGGGGGACCCTCTACAATGAGCAGTTCTTC. Protein: CASSRTSGGTLYNEQFF.

CDR3 bases: TGTGCCAGCATCGATAAGAGGCAGACCCACTACACCTTC. This sequence encodes CASIDKRQTHYTF. This sequence joins TRBV2 and TRBJ1-2, with D unclear. CDR1 is SNHLY, CDR2 FYNNEI, per germline. This CDR3 is built from 13 residues. Deletions cut 7 bases from V and 10 bases from J, with 19 bases between.

The genes are TRBV9 and TRBJ2-4, with 8 bases fitting TRBD1. Looked up from germline, CDR1 is SGDLS and CDR2 is YYNGEE. With 1 base clipped from V and 8 bases from J, the junction kept 8 bases outside the gene matches. CDR3 size: 15 residues. The chain's CDR3 is CASSVQAGGAYIQYF. In DNA, the CDR3 is TGTGCCAGCAGCGTACAGGCAGGGGGCGCGTACATTCAGTACTTC.

This rearrangement joins TRBV28 to TRBJ1-3; TRBD1 matches at 9 bases. The V and J ends lost 3 bases and 9 bases, in that order; junction bases with no gene match: 21. The CDR3 extends over 19 amino acids. The germline V gene encodes CDR1 MDHEN and CDR2 SYDVKM. DNA for the CDR3: TGTGCCAGCAGTTTGGGCGGGTTCGGACGGCGCTGGACAGGGGTCACCATATATTTT. This translates into CASSLGGFGRRWTGVTIYF.

The chain has TRBV28 and TRBJ2-7, with 9 bases that match TRBD2. The germline V gene encodes CDR1 MDHEN and CDR2 SYDVKM. Trimming removed 4 bases from V and 3 bases from J; junction bases left unmatched: 13. The CDR3 covers 17 residues. The CDR3 region has the DNA TGTGCCAGCAGTTCCCTGGGGCCTAGCGGGAAACTCTACGAGCAGTACTTC. It yields the protein CASSSLGPSGKLYEQYF.

CDR3 nucleotide sequence: TGTGCCAGCAGCCCAAGGTGGGGGACAGGGGCCACAGATACGCAGTATTTT. Its protein product is CASSPRWGTGATDTQYF. The rearrangement joins TRBV7-9 to TRBJ2-3; TRBD1 matches at 10 bases. With 5 bases clipped from V and 2 bases from J, the junction kept 10 bases outside the gene matches. Looked up from germline, CDR1 is SEHNR and CDR2 is FQNEAQ (reference sequence). The CDR3 totals 17 residues.